Reported below is one TCR beta chain. What it binds is unknown. This sample stems from a study of cytomegalovirus exposure and HLA in healthy donors. Overall study findings and caveats: Three CMV-associated chains proved CMV antigen-specific in vitro. Using a false discovery rate of 0.05, a later analysis showed that 16,951 TCR beta sequences were associated with HLA alleles.

A multiplex PCR was run with 60 Vbeta primers and 13 Jbeta primers. Clones were read by immunoSEQ multiplex PCR, and TCRdb kept only the in-frame ones, dropping some. The table has roughly 100,000 clones, under 85% seen once. J lost 0 bases, V lost 7 bases, and 5 bases had no gene match. Germline V lookup: CDR1 SEHNR, CDR2 FQNEAQ (reference sequence). The CDR3 totals 15 residues. The chain uses TRBV7-9 and TRBJ2-1; 8 bases fit TRBD2. This TCR came from a man aged 25-40 years in good health and CMV-seronegative. The sample taken for sequencing was PBMCs. Here the CDR3 reads CASKTSGSSYNEQFF. In DNA, the CDR3 is TGTGCCAGCAAAACAAGCGGGAGCTCCTACAATGAGCAGTTCTTC.